Following are 9 T cell receptor beta chains from one sample sequenced in a study of cytotoxic CD8 clonotypes in ibrutinib-treated CLL. Clones were sequenced by immunoSEQ multiplex PCR, and TCRdb holds only the in-frame ones, with some missing. The data show 13,000 to 15,000 clones, 64% seen once. The specimen was PBMCs, collected before ibrutinib treatment. All receptors come from a human donor with chronic lymphocytic leukemia.

The CDR3 region has the DNA TGTGCCCGGAAGACGAGCTCTGGGGCCAACGTCCTGACTTTC. This gives the protein CARKTSSGANVLTF. The chain is built from TRBV30 and TRBJ2-6; D unclear. Germline CDR1 GTSNPN, CDR2 SVGIG (reference sequence). The CDR3 totals 14 residues. With 8 bases removed from V and 0 bases from J, the gap between germline ends came to 11 bases.

The chain couples TRBV7-9 to TRBJ1-2, with TRBD1 identical over 7 bases. The CDR3 length is 16 residues. Germline V gene sequence: CDR1 SEHNR, CDR2 FQNEAQ (reference sequence). The J segment lost 0 bases and the V segment lost 1 base, leaving 5 bases of the junction unmatched. CDR3 residues: CASSLERDSTNYGYTF. Written as DNA, the CDR3 is TGTGCCAGCAGCTTAGAGCGGGACAGCACTAACTATGGCTACACCTTC.

This clone was detected a few times. This chain uses TRBV5-4 with TRBJ2-7; 8 bases map to TRBD2. Germline CDR1 SGHNT, CDR2 YYREEE (reference sequence). The CDR3 totals 14 residues. Unmatched junction bases numbered 7, after V lost 4 bases and J lost 4 bases. The CDR3 DNA reads TGTGCCAGCAGCATATATAGCGGGGCTTACGAGCAGTACTTC. Its translation is CASSIYSGAYEQYF.

The chain is built from TRBV9 and TRBJ1-2; 10 bases agree with TRBD1. The junction had 10 bases not matched to a gene; V was cut back by 4 bases and J by 7 bases. The germline gives CDR1 SGDLS, CDR2 YYNGEE. The CDR3 has 15 residues. The CDR3 protein is CASSTAGTGVLGYTF. The DNA for the CDR3 is TGTGCCAGCAGCACAGCCGGGACAGGGGTTCTTGGCTACACCTTC.

The table lists this clone with a count of one. The rearrangement links TRBV19 to TRBJ1-1; D gene unclear. The V gene's germline CDR1 is LNHDA and CDR2 SQIVND (reference sequence). Deletions cut 9 bases from V and 1 base from J, with 12 bases between. The CDR3 is 13 residues long. The CDR3 region is CASSVSQNTEAFF. CDR3 coding DNA: TGTGCCAGCAGTGTAAGCCAGAACACTGAAGCTTTCTTT.

This chain connects TRBV4-2 to TRBJ2-5, with 8 bases aligning to TRBD2. Germline-derived CDR1 and CDR2 are LGHNA and YNFKEQ. V lost 1 base and J lost 5; bases outside the gene matches: 6. The CDR3 runs 15 residues. CDR3 DNA: TGTGCCAGCAGCCAAGTTCCGGGGGGGCGGGAGACCCAGTACTTC. Its translation is CASSQVPGGRETQYF.

This clone was detected a few times. V is TRBV5-6 and J is TRBJ1-2; TRBD1 matches at 9 bases. V was pared by 4 bases and J by 7 bases, with 8 bases of the junction left unmatched. The CDR3 totals 14 residues. Germline assignment: CDR1 SGHDT and CDR2 YYEEEE. The CDR3 bases are TGTGCCAGCAGCCATAGGGGACAGGGCTTTGGCTACACCTTC. Translating gives CASSHRGQGFGYTF.

By sample share, this clone is medium-sized. Other DNA sequences in this specimen translate into the identical CDR3. This sequence joins TRBV7-9 and TRBJ2-1; D is possibly TRBD1 (5 bases). Germline V gene data show CDR1 as SEHNR and CDR2 as FQNEAQ (reference sequence). Trimming took off 0 bases at V and 3 bases at J, with 9 bases between the two ends. The length of the CDR3 is 15 residues. CDR3 in DNA: TGTGCCAGCAGCTTAGCCCAGGGCGACTACAATGAGCAGTTCTTC. This gives the protein CASSLAQGDYNEQFF.

As for this clone: Other DNA sequences in the sample encode the same CDR3. The chain couples TRBV30 to TRBJ1-1; D call uncertain. This CDR3 is built from 14 residues. V was clipped by 4 bases and J by 2 bases, with 14 bases between them. The germline V gene encodes CDR1 GTSNPN and CDR2 SVGIG (reference sequence). CDR3 sequence reads: CAWNLGQVNTEAFF. The CDR3, as DNA: TGTGCCTGGAATTTGGGTCAAGTAAACACTGAAGCTTTCTTT.